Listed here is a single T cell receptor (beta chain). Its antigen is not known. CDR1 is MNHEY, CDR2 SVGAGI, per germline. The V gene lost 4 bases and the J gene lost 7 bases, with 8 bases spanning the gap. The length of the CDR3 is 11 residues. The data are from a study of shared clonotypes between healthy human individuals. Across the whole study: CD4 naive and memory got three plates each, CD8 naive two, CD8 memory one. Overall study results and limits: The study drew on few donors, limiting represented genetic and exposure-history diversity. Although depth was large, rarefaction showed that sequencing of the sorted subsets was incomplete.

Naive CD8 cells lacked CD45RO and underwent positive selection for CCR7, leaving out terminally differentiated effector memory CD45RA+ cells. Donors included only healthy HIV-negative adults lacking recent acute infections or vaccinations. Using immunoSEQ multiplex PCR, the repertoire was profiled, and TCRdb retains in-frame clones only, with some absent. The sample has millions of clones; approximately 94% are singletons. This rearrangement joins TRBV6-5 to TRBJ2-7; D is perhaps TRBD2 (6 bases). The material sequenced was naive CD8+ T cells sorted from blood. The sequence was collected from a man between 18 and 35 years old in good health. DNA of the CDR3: TGTGCCAGCAGTTTTGGAGGGGAGCAGTACTTC. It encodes CASSFGGEQYF.